One TCR beta chain is described in this entry. The protocol was immunoSEQ multiplex PCR, while the TCRdb copy is restricted to in-frame clones and leaves out a portion. The sample has around 80,000 clones; just over 90% are singletons. The entry originates in a study of T cell changes during pregnancy in multiple sclerosis. CDR3 size: 15 residues. The germline gives CDR1 SGHAT, CDR2 FQNNGV. The V and J ends lost 0 bases and 4 bases respectively, with 13 bases between them. The sequence was collected from a female donor with multiple sclerosis, enrolled in a pregnancy study. The chain employs TRBV11-2 and TRBJ2-7; maybe TRBD2 (6 bases). This sample comprised peripheral blood, obtained before pregnancy. CDR3 sequence: CASSLEIGDSYEQYF. Written as DNA, the CDR3 is TGTGCCAGCAGCTTAGAGATAGGGGACTCATACGAGCAGTACTTC.